One TCR beta chain is described in this entry. The CDR3 loop spans 16 amino acids. Germline V lookup: CDR1 SGHVS, CDR2 FNYEAQ. The germline V and J ends were trimmed by 4 bases and 0 bases, with 16 bases remaining between them. The data were obtained in a study of technical replicates of blood from a handful of donors. The assay was immunoSEQ multiplex PCR, and TCRdb's table has in-frame clones only and misses some. Among fewer than 65,000 clones listed, 80% to 90% were seen once. The origin of this receptor is a human donor in good health. Some clones in this sample may be carry-over from other donors' samples. J is TRBJ2-7 and V is TRBV7-6; the D gene is possibly TRBD1 (6 bases). The sequenced sample was PBMCs. The CDR3 region has the DNA TGTGCCAGCAGCTCCTCTTTCCGGGACAACTCCTACGAGCAGTACTTC. Protein product: CASSSSFRDNSYEQYF.